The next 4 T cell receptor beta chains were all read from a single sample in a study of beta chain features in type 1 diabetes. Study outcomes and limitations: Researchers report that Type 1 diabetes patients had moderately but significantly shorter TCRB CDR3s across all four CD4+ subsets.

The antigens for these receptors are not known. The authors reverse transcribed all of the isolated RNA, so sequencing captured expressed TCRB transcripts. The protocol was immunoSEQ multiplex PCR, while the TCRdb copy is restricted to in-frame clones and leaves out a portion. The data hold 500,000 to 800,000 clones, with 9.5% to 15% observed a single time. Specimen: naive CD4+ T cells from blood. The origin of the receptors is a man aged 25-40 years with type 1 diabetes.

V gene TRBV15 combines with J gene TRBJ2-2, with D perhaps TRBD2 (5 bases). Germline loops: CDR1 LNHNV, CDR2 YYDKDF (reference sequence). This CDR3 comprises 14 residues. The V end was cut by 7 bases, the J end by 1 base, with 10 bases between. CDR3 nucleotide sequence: TGTGCCACCAACCGGAGGCTGAACACCGGGGAGCTGTTTTTT. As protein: CATNRRLNTGELFF.

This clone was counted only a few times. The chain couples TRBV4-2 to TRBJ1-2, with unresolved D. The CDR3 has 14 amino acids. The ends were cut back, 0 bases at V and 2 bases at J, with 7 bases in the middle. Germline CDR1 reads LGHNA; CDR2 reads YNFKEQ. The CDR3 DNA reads TGTGCCAGCAGCCAAGACCCGGGGAACTATGGCTACACCTTC. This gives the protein CASSQDPGNYGYTF.

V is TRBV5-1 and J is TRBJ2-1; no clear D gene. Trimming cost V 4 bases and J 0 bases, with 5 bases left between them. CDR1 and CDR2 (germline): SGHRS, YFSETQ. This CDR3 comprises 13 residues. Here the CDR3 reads CASSPGSYNEQFF. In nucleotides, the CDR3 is TGCGCCAGCAGCCCGGGCTCCTACAATGAGCAGTTCTTC.

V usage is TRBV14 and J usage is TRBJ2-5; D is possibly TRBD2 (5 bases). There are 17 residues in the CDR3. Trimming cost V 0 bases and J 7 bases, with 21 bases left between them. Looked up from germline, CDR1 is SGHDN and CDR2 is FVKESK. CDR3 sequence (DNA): TGTGCCAGCAGCCAAGAAAATTCGGTCTGGACTTCGGGGACCCAGTACTTC. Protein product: CASSQENSVWTSGTQYF.